This entry describes one TCR beta chain. This clonotype has more than one count but fewer than ten. It has no known antigen specificity. One base away there is no much larger clone; base qualities are not given. Only healthy Caucasian donors were included. Three pairs of female monozygotic twins, all aged 18 to 29 years, were included in the twin cohort. Peripheral blood mononuclear cells were used as the source from which RNA for TCR libraries was isolated. The record originates from a study of identical twins (dated by TCRdb to 2016 to 2017). For the wider study: To test whether fetal clonotypes persist, the study used deep sequencing on TCR alpha and beta repertoires from monozygotic twins, unrelated adults of various ages, and cord blood. To rule out contamination, replicate twin experiments were performed at different times with different library preparation protocols. Summary of the overall study and its limitations: Zero-insertion analyses could be partly confounded by invariant T cells such as MAIT and iNKT, although diverse VJ usage argued against such confounding for most clonotypes. Because the same donors could not be followed over many years, the conclusions depended on cross-sectional statistical analysis. Recombination models systematically underestimated out-of-frame TCR alpha sharing in monozygotic twins but agreed with sharing between unrelated individuals. Abundant cord blood beta clonotypes had fewer insertions, young adult naive repertoires showed a similar but weaker trend, and memory repertoires showed no such trend. Compared with coincidental sharing between unrelated individuals, out-of-frame TCR alpha sequences shared between twins had an excess of sequences with low generation probability. A weaker excess of twin sharing was found in beta out-of-frame sequences because the signal-to-noise ratio was lowered by fewer shared sequences.

To prepare the library, 5' RACE was applied. The sequencing machine was an Illumina HiSeq 2000. A universal primer binding site was added through template switching, and the final cDNA carried a unique molecular identifier so that TCR cDNA molecules could be counted accurately. Specific primers in the conserved constant-segment region were used to synthesize first-strand cDNA for the TCR alpha and beta chains. Each cDNA library was double barcoded, with a SMART-Mk sample barcode plus Illumina barcodes, to control for contamination. TruSeq adapter sequences along with Illumina sample barcodes were introduced in two successive PCR steps. Sequencing of the TCR alpha and beta cDNA libraries was done on the Illumina HiSeq platform using custom primers. The paper's processing steps were these. Unique molecular identifiers were extracted from raw reads with MiGEC, and CDR3 positions were determined with MiXCR. For each individual, recombination models were inferred using an EM algorithm with the repgenHMM and IGoR tools. Shared clonotype analysis was performed with the tcR package in R, normalizing sharing by the product of cloneset sizes. Out-of-frame nonproductive sequences were analyzed to study raw recombination free of thymic and clonal selection effects. TCRdb reprocessing: public reads trimmed at Q25 with fastp, clones called with MiXCR, in-frame beta chains kept. One record per CDR3 amino acid sequence lists the most common genes and DNA. The V and J calls reflect TCRdb's pipeline rather than the authors' work. The sample includes about 700,000 distinct CDR3 sequences, with 8.6% observed a single time. The ten largest clones add up to more than 0.75% of the sample.

The CDR3 spans 14 residues, from the cysteine through the phenylalanine. Only the CDR3 DNA stays, 42 bases, in frame from base 1. CDR1 DFQATT and CDR2 SNEGSKA are derived from the germline V gene (reference sequence). V is shortened by 6 bases, J by 0 bases, and the region joining them spans 15 bases. The data were also submitted as part of a second study, on yellow fever vaccine responses in identical twins. The second paper states: The authors reported that the T cell response to vaccination in identical twins appeared partly convergent and partly personalized. The study precisely tracked vaccine-responding T cell clones in identical twins.

Recombination joined TRBV20-1 with TRBJ2-7, with TRBD1 as a weak D call on 5 bases. The clonotype comes from a woman aged 18-30 years in good health. Sample: PBMCs. The DNA sequence reads TGCAGTGCGGAAGAGACGGACAACTCCTACGAGCAGTACTTC. This sequence encodes CSAEETDNSYEQYF.